Each of the 2 T cell receptor beta chains below was sequenced from the same sample in a study of T cells after yellow fever vaccination. Each CDR3 protein gets one entry after TCRdb re-called the 5' RACE reads with MiXCR. The sample contains 30,000 or so distinct CDR3 sequences, around 6.7% of which appear only once. The sample in question was PBMCs, either bulk or a sorted T-cell subset (CD4+, CD8+, memory, or dextramer-sorted; not recorded which), obtained on the day of the first yellow fever vaccination. The origin of the receptors is a man aged 18 to 30 who received the YFV17D yellow fever vaccine.

There are many counts of this clonotype. The gene calls are TRBV12-3 or TRBV12-4 and TRBJ1-1, with 7 bases that match TRBD1. The CDR3 extends over 11 amino acids. V lost 5 bases to trimming and J lost 13 bases; unmatched junction nucleotides: 7. The CDR3 DNA reads as TGTGCCAGCAGTACTCAGGGGGTTGGTTTCTTT. This translates into CASSTQGVGFF.

This clonotype showed up many times. This chain connects TRBV5-4 to TRBJ1-2, with D maybe TRBD1 (5 bases). This CDR3 contains 16 residues. The germline V and J ends were trimmed by 5 bases and 1 base, with 18 bases remaining between them. Germline CDR1 SGHNT, CDR2 YYREEE (reference sequence). DNA of the CDR3: TGTGCCAGCAGGATTGGGACGGGAGCTGTTAACTATGGCTACACCTTC. It codes for CASRIGTGAVNYGYTF. Complete variable domain (other parts from reference TRBV5-4 and TRBJ1-2): ETGVTQSPTHLIKTRGQQVTLRCSSQSGHNTVSWYQQALGQGPQFIFQYYREEENGRGNFPPRFSGLQFPNYSSELNVNALELDDSALYLCASRIGTGAVNYGYTFGSGTRLTVV.